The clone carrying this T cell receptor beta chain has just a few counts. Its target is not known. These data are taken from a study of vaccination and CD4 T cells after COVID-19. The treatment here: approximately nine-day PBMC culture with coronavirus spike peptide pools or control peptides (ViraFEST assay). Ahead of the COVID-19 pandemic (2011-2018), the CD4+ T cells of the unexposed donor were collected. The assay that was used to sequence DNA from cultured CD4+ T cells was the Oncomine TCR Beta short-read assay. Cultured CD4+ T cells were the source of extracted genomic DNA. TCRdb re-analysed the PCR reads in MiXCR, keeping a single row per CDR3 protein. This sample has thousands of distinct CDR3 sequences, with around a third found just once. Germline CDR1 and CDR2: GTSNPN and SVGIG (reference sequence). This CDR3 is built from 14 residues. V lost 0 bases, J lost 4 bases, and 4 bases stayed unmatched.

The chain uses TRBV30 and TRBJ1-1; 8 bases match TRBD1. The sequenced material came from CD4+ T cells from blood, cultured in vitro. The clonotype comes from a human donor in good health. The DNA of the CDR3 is TGTGCCTGGAGTGTCTCGACAGGGGCCACTGAAGCTTTCTTT. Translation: CAWSVSTGATEAFF.